This T cell receptor (beta chain) was observed in a study of cytotoxic CD8 clonotypes in ibrutinib-treated CLL. The V gene's germline CDR1 is SGDLS and CDR2 YYNGEE. The CDR3 consists of 17 residues. J gave up 0 bases and V 3 bases, and 6 bases lay outside the gene matches. Sequenced by immunoSEQ multiplex PCR; TCRdb stores in-frame clones only, minus some. The table lists over 200,000 clones, roughly three quarters of them singletons, with approximately 6.3% in the top ten. Specimen: PBMCs, collected after 12 months of ibrutinib treatment. The V gene is TRBV9, the J gene TRBJ2-6; TRBD1 aligns across 7 bases. This TCR came from a human donor with chronic lymphocytic leukemia. CDR3 in amino acids: CASSATSGGSGANVLTF. The CDR3 DNA reads TGTGCCAGCAGCGCCACTTCAGGGGGCTCTGGGGCCAACGTCCTGACTTTC.